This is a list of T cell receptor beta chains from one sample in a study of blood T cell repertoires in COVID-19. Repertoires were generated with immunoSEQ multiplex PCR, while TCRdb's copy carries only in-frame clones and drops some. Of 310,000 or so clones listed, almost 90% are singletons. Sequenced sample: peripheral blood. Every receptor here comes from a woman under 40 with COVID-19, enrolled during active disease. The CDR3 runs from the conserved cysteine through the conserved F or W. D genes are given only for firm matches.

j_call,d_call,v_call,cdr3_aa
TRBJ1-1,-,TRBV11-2,CASSLDGQYTEAFF
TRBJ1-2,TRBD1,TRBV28,CASSLSRDRAGYTF
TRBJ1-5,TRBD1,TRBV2,CASSEAAQGGPQHF
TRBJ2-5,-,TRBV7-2,CASSLEAGRQETQYF
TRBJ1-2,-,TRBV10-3,CASLAGFGYTF
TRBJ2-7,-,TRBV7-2,CASSLWGPEQYF
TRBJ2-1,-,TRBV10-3,CAIRRAEGNEQFF
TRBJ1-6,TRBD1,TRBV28,CASSRTGHNSPLHF
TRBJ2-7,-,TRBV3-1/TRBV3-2,CASSQELRSYEQYF
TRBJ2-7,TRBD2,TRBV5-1,CASSLGGRADEQYF
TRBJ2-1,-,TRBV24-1,CATSDPRVARNEQFF
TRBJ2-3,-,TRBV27,CASSNRVDTQYF
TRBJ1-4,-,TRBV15,CATSREDSNEKLFF
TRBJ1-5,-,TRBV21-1,CASSAPGTGGGQPQHF
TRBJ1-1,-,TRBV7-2,CASSFGNTEAFF
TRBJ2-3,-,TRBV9,CASSPTTQDTQYF
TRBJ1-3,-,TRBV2,CASSDRTGGGNTIYF
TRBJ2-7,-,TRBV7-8,CASSLGSRGGYEQYF
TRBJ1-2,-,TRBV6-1,CASSETAGLITNYGYTF
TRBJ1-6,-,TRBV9,CASSVEQYNSPLHF
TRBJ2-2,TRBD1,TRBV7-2,CASTPQGAFFTNTGELFF
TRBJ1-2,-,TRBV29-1,CSTWGDGYTF
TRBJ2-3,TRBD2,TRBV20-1,CSASFLAGLSTDTQYF
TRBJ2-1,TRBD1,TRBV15,CATSTRQGINEQFF
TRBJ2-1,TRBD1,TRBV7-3,CASSSTQGAPNEQFF
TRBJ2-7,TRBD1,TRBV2,CASSVRDRPGVQYF
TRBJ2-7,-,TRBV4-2,CASSQARAGSPYEQYF
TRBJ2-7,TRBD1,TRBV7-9,CASSLAGTGGNFEQYF
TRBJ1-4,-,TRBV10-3,CAISEGTNNEKLFF
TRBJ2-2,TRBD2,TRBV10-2,CASTAGANTGELFF
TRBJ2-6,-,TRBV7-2,CASSPGAGANVLTF
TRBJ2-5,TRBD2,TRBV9,CASSETGGLAGGETQYF
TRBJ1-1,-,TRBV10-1,CASSADRNTEAFF
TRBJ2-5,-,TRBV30,CAWSERVGETQYF
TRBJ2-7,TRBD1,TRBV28,CASSPPLQGWNEQYF
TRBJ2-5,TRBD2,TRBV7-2,CASSPRSGRAETQYF
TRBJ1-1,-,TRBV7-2,CASSKQSNTEAFF
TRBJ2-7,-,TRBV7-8,CASSLGEPGTGYEQYF
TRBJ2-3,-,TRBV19,CASTDGGSDTQYF
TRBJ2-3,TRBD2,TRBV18,CASSPRGGGTDTQYF
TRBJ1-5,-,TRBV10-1,CASSDSADRQPQHF
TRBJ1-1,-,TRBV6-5,CASTGYSNTEAFF
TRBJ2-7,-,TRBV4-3,CASSQDHGWRAQGYEQYF
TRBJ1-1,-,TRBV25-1,CASSESRARDTEAFF
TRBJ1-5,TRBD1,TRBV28,CASSPGTGAQPQHF
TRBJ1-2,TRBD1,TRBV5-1,CASSPGTAVNYGYTF
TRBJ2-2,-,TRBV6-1,CASSEALEGPGELFF
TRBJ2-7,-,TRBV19,CASSISDGWQYF
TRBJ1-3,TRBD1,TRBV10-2,CASSAGQGGNTIYF
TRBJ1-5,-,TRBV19,CASSIGGGDNQPQHF
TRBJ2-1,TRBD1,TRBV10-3,CAIKGQGPDNEQFF
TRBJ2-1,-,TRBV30,CACSSESSYNEQFF
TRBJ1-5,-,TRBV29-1,CSVAGTDQNQPQHF
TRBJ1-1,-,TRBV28,CASSPGTAGMNTEAFF
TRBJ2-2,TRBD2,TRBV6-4,CASSPLAETGELFF
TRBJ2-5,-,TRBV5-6,CASSSGHAETQYF
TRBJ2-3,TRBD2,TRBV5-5,CASSSSSGTSGRADTQYF